This entry features one TCR beta chain sequence. This sample is drawn from a study of shared clonotypes between healthy human individuals. Among the donors, all were Caucasian adults who lived in Nashville, Tennessee. Generated by immunoSEQ multiplex PCR, the TCRdb table keeps only in-frame clones and is missing some. The sample holds about 490,000 clones, 78% seen once. The CDR3 is made up of 20 amino acids. V was pared by 2 bases and J by 1 base, with 24 bases between. Germline V gene lookup returns CDR1 SGDLS and CDR2 YYNGEE. Sequencing was performed on PBMCs. The chain has TRBV9 and TRBJ2-2; no clear D gene. This receptor was taken from a woman aged 40 to 50 in good health. Some clones in this sample may be carry-over from other donors' samples. The CDR3 spells CASSVGVGFSRGWNTGELFF. In DNA, the CDR3 is TGTGCCAGCAGCGTTGGGGTCGGGTTTAGTCGAGGTTGGAACACCGGGGAGCTGTTTTTT.